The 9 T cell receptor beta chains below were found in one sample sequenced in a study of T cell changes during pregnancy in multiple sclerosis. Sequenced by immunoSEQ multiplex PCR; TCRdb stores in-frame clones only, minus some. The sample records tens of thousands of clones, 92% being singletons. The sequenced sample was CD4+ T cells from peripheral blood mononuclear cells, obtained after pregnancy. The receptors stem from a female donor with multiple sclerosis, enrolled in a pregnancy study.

CDR3 loop: CATSRVGATRIYGYTF. Written as DNA, the CDR3 is TGTGCCACCAGCAGAGTTGGGGCGACACGAATCTATGGCTACACCTTC. The chain recombines TRBV15 with TRBJ1-2; possibly TRBD1 for D (5 bases). V was cut by 1 base and J by 4 bases, with 16 bases left in between. Germline CDR1 is LNHNV and CDR2 is YYDKDF (reference sequence). The CDR3 has 16 amino acids.

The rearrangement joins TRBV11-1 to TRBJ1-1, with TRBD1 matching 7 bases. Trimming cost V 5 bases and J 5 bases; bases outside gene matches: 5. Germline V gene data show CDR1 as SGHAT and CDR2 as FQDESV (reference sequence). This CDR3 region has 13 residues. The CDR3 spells CASSRTGRTEAFF. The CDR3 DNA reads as TGTGCCAGCAGCCGGACAGGCCGTACTGAAGCTTTCTTT.

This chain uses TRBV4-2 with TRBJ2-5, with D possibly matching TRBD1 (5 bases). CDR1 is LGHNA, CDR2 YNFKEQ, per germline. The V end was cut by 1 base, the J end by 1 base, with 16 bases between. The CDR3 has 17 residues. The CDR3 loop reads CASSQAAGLAFQETQYF. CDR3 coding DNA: TGTGCCAGCAGCCAAGCGGCAGGGTTGGCGTTCCAAGAGACCCAGTACTTC.

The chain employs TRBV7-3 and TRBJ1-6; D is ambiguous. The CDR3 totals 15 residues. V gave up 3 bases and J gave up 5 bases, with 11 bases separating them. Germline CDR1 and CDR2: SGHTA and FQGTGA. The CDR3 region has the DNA TGTGCCAGCAGCTTGCAACGGTCGAATAATTCACCCCTCCACTTT. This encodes CASSLQRSNNSPLHF.

The CDR3 nucleotides are TGTGCCAGCAGCTTGAACCCGACAGGGGGCGAGGGCTACACCTTC. Protein product: CASSLNPTGGEGYTF. The chain uses TRBV7-2 and TRBJ1-2, with 10 bases matching TRBD1. This CDR3 comprises 15 residues. Germline CDR1 and CDR2: SGHTA and FQGNSA. J was trimmed by 8 bases and V by 3 bases; bases with no gene match: 9.

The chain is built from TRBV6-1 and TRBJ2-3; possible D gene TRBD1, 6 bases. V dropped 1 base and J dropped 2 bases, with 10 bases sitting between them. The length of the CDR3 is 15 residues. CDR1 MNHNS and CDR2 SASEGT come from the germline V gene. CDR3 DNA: TGTGCCAGCAGTGAAGGGGCAGGGGCCACAGATACGCAGTATTTT. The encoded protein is CASSEGAGATDTQYF.

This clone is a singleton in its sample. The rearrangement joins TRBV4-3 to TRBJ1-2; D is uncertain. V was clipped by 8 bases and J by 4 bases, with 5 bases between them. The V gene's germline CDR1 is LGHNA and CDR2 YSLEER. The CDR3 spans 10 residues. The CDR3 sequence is CASPRYGYTF. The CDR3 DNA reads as TGCGCCAGCCCGCGCTATGGCTACACCTTC.

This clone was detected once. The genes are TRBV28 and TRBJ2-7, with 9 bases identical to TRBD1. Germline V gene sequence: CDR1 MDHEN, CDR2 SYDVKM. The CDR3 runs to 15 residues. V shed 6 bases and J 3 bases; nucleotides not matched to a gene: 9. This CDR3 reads CASSLGGQGGYEQYF. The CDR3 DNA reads TGTGCCAGCAGCCTAGGGGGACAGGGCGGCTACGAGCAGTACTTC.

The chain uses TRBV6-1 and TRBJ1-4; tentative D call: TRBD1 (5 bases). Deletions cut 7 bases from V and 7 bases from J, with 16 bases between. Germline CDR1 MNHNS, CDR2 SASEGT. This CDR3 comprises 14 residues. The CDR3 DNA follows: TGTGCCAGCACCCGGGGGGACCGTAGTGAAAAACTGTTTTTT. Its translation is CASTRGDRSEKLFF.